These 29 T cell receptor beta chains share one sample of origin, sequenced in a study of cytomegalovirus exposure and HLA in healthy donors (dated by TCRdb to about 2017). Library creation used the immunoSEQ multiplex PCR assay. The multiplex PCR relied on a mix of 60 forward primers for TCR Vbeta segments and 13 reverse primers for TCR Jbeta segments. TCRdb's version of the immuneACCESS table is confined to in-frame rearrangements and falls short of the full clone set. An unresolved V gene accounts for under half of the shortfall where checked; the remainder is of unknown origin. Recorded for this sample are 160,000 or so clones; 76% of them occurred a single time. More than 1.2% of the sample belongs to the ten largest clones. The sequencing sample was made of PBMCs. All receptors derive from a man aged 60 to 75 in good health and CMV-seronegative.

The genes are TRBV28 and TRBJ1-2; perhaps TRBD1 as D (6 bases). V gave up 4 bases and J gave up 5 bases, with 17 bases separating them. The germline V gene encodes CDR1 MDHEN and CDR2 SYDVKM. The CDR3 contains 15 residues. The CDR3 sequence is CASSSYRAVDYGYTF. The CDR3 DNA reads as TGTGCCAGCAGTTCTTACAGGGCCGTTGATTATGGCTACACCTTC.

This chain links TRBV19 with TRBJ1-5, with D possibly TRBD1 on 6 matching bases. The CDR3 is made up of 14 amino acids. Trimming removed 3 bases from V and 7 bases from J, with 13 bases in between. The germline V gene encodes CDR1 LNHDA and CDR2 SQIVND (reference sequence). CDR3 nucleotides: TGTGCCAGTAGTATCGGGGGGGCGGGGCAGCCCCAGCATTTT. It yields the protein CASSIGGAGQPQHF.

The V call is TRBV11-2, the J call TRBJ2-1; a weak D match, TRBD1 (6 bases). Germline CDR1 SGHAT, CDR2 FQNNGV. With 2 bases removed from V and 4 bases from J, the gap between germline ends came to 9 bases. This CDR3 has 14 amino acids. The DNA of the CDR3 is TGTGCCAGCAGCTTACAGGGGCCTTACAATGAGCAGTTCTTC. This encodes CASSLQGPYNEQFF.

In the case of this clone: The germline gene is not matched at one end of the junction; a read error may be the cause. The chain employs TRBV7-9 and TRBJ2-1; 8 positions agree with TRBD1. There are 14 residues in the CDR3. Germline V gene data show CDR1 as SEHNR and CDR2 as FQNEAQ (reference sequence). The CDR3 nucleotides read TGTTCCAGCAGCTTAGGACAGGGAATCGGTGAGCAGTTCTTC. This codes for CSSSLGQGIGEQFF.

The V call is TRBV18, the J call TRBJ1-1; no clear D. CDR3 size: 14 residues. The germline V and J ends were trimmed by 1 base and 1 base, with 7 bases remaining between them. From germline, CDR1 is KGHSH and CDR2 LQKENI. DNA of the CDR3: TGTGCCAGCTCACCACTGGCTGAGAACACTGAAGCTTTCTTT. It encodes CASSPLAENTEAFF.

This rearrangement joins TRBV19 to TRBJ2-1; 9 bases match TRBD2. Losses at the gene ends were 10 bases for V and 0 bases for J; bases not matched to a gene: 4. CDR1 and CDR2 from the germline V gene are LNHDA and SQIVND (reference sequence). The CDR3 runs 14 residues. The CDR3 sequence is CATAGGSSYNEQFF. The CDR3 DNA is TGTGCCACGGCGGGGGGGAGCTCCTACAATGAGCAGTTCTTC.

This clone turned up a few times. This chain connects TRBV21-1 to TRBJ2-5; TRBD2, the table's D call, was not compared with the DNA. TRBV21-1 is noted as a pseudogene. This CDR3 has 15 amino acids. CDR3 in DNA: TGTGCCAGCAGCCCTCCTGGGCTAGCCAAAGAGACCCAGTACTTC. This encodes CASSPPGLAKETQYF.

The gene calls are TRBV7-2 and TRBJ1-6, with TRBD1 matching over 10 bases. Trimming took 3 bases from V and 9 from J; bases not matched to a gene: 5. Germline V CDR1 and CDR2: SGHTA, FQGNSA. The CDR3 loop spans 15 amino acids. CDR3 DNA sequence: TGTGCCAGCAGCTTCTCGGGACAGGGGACTTCACCCCTCCACTTT. It codes for CASSFSGQGTSPLHF. Based on the CDR3 plus reference TRBV7-2 and TRBJ1-6, the full variable domain is GAGVSQSPSNKVTEKGKDVELRCDPISGHTALYWYRQSLGQGLEFLIYFQGNSAPDKSGLPSDRFSAERTGGSVSTLTIQRTQQEDSAVYLCASSFSGQGTSPLHFGNGTRLTVT.

This chain connects TRBV6-1 to TRBJ1-6, with D possibly matching TRBD1 (6 bases). The CDR3 length is 12 residues. V was trimmed by 6 bases and J by 16 bases, leaving 16 bases between them. CDR1 and CDR2 from the germline V gene are MNHNS and SASEGT. CDR3 nucleotide sequence: TGTGCCAGCAGCGATACCGGGACAAGACTCCACTTT. Encoded protein: CASSDTGTRLHF.

The chain couples TRBV18 to TRBJ2-7; 10 nucleotides align to TRBD1. The V segment lost 2 bases and the J segment 2 bases; nucleotides outside the gene matches: 9. Germline V gives CDR1 KGHSH, CDR2 LQKENI. CDR3 length equals 17 residues. The chain's CDR3 is CASSPFVVGQGAYEQYF. DNA for the CDR3: TGTGCCAGCTCACCATTCGTAGTCGGACAGGGGGCCTACGAGCAGTACTTC.

The chain combines TRBV19 with TRBJ1-2; a weak D match, TRBD1 (5 bases). The CDR3 consists of 14 residues. Trimming cost V 3 bases and J 0 bases, with 8 bases left between them. Germline V gene data show CDR1 as LNHDA and CDR2 as SQIVND (reference sequence). This CDR3 reads CASSMGPPNYGYTF. The CDR3 nucleotides are TGTGCCAGTAGTATGGGGCCACCTAACTATGGCTACACCTTC.

CDR3 nucleotides: TGTGCCAGCAGGCAAGCAGGGACAGCTAACTATGGCTACACCTTC. It codes for CASRQAGTANYGYTF. The V call is TRBV9, the J call TRBJ1-2; 7 bases agree with TRBD1. The CDR3 totals 15 residues. CDR1 is SGDLS, CDR2 YYNGEE, per germline. Germline trimming cut 5 bases from V and 0 bases from J; bases unmatched to any gene: 7.

The V and J genes are TRBV10-3 and TRBJ2-7; 7 bases agree with TRBD1. Germline V gene sequence: CDR1 ENHRY, CDR2 SYGVKD. V gave up 0 bases and J gave up 6 bases; unmatched junction bases: 14. There are 17 residues in the CDR3. CDR3 in amino acids: CAISESRFQQGPTEQYF. For the CDR3, the DNA is TGTGCCATCAGTGAGTCAAGATTCCAACAGGGGCCGACCGAGCAGTACTTC.

V is TRBV10-3 and J is TRBJ2-3; 7 bases match TRBD2. There are 15 residues in the CDR3. V shed 4 bases, J shed 0 bases, and the junction held 4 bases outside the gene matches. CDR1 is ENHRY and CDR2 is SYGVKD in the germline V gene. The CDR3 sequence: CAISGLSGSTDTQYF. The CDR3, as DNA: TGTGCCATCAGTGGACTTAGCGGGAGCACAGATACGCAGTATTTT.

The DNA for the CDR3 is TGTGCCAGCACCGTTCAATTAGCGGGAGTAGGCAATGAGCAGTTCTTC. Protein sequence: CASTVQLAGVGNEQFF. This sequence joins TRBV6-6 and TRBJ2-1, with 9 bases lining up with TRBD2. V gave up 7 bases and J gave up 6 bases; unmatched junction bases: 13. CDR1 is MNHNY, CDR2 SVGAGI, per germline (reference sequence). CDR3 size: 16 residues.

V is TRBV7-2 and J is TRBJ1-5, with D possibly TRBD1 on 6 matching bases. Germline values: CDR1 SGHTA, CDR2 FQGNSA. Trimming stripped 2 bases from V and 0 bases from J, with 8 bases between. This CDR3 has 15 residues. CDR3 nucleotides: TGTGCCAGCAGCTTATTGGGGGCTAGCAATCAGCCCCAGCATTTT. Translated, it gives CASSLLGASNQPQHF.

The CDR3 DNA follows: TGTGCCAGCAGAGGACAGGTCTCAGATACGCAGTATTTT. Translated: CASRGQVSDTQYF. The V gene is TRBV7-2, the J gene TRBJ2-3; 7 bases agree with TRBD1. The CDR3 spans 13 residues. With V trimmed by 6 bases and J by 4 bases, 4 bases remained unmatched. Per germline, CDR1 SGHTA and CDR2 FQGNSA.

The table lists this clone with a few counts. The germline gene is not matched at one end of the junction; a read error may be the cause. V gene TRBV7-9 combines with J gene TRBJ1-5; D gene unclear. The germline V gene encodes CDR1 SEHNR and CDR2 FQNEAQ (reference sequence). The CDR3 length is 12 residues. CDR3 DNA sequence: TGTTCCAGCACCTCAGAGGGCCAGCCCCAGCATTTT. Amino acid sequence: CSSTSEGQPQHF.

This clone was seen once. V and J are TRBV18 and TRBJ1-5, with 9 bases fitting TRBD1. V shed 0 bases and J 5 bases; nucleotides not matched to a gene: 2. CDR1 and CDR2 (germline): KGHSH, LQKENI. The CDR3 spans 15 residues. CDR3 amino acids: CASSPPGQGHQPQHF. The CDR3 DNA reads TGTGCCAGCTCACCACCGGGACAGGGACATCAGCCCCAGCATTTT.

This clone was seen a single time. This rearrangement joins TRBV5-1 to TRBJ2-1; TRBD2 matches 8 bases. J was trimmed by 3 bases and V by 3 bases; bases with no gene match: 5. Germline V gene sequence: CDR1 SGHRS, CDR2 YFSETQ. The CDR3 runs to 15 residues. The CDR3 spells CASSSGGEGYNEQFF. CDR3 sequence (DNA): TGCGCCAGCAGCTCCGGGGGGGAAGGCTACAATGAGCAGTTCTTC.

For the CDR3, the DNA is TGTGCCAGCAGTCAACAGGGAAACTATGGCTACACCTTC. This sequence encodes CASSQQGNYGYTF. V is TRBV6-6 and J is TRBJ1-2, with D tentatively TRBD1 (6 bases). The germline V gene has CDR1 MNHNY and CDR2 SVGAGI (reference sequence). V was pared by 5 bases and J by 2 bases, with 9 bases between. This CDR3 has 13 residues.

In this sample, this clone turned up once. V gene TRBV19 combines with J gene TRBJ2-2; D might be TRBD1 (6 bases). Germline V gene sequence: CDR1 LNHDA, CDR2 SQIVND (reference sequence). The CDR3 contains 15 residues. Trimming took 5 bases from V and 6 from J, leaving 16 bases between them. CDR3 protein: CASSAYRVDAGELFF. The CDR3 coding sequence is TGTGCCAGTAGTGCCTACAGGGTCGACGCCGGGGAGCTGTTTTTT.

This clone has only a few counts. The genes are TRBV27 and TRBJ1-4; D is perhaps TRBD1 (5 bases). The CDR3 consists of 16 residues. V dropped 5 bases and J dropped 4 bases, with 17 bases sitting between them. Germline lookup yields CDR1 MNHEY and CDR2 SMNVEV (reference sequence). DNA for the CDR3: TGTGCCAGCAGTCCCCAAGGACGGGGACTTAATGAAAAACTGTTTTTT. As protein: CASSPQGRGLNEKLFF.

This clone has only a few counts. The chain couples TRBV28 to TRBJ2-5; 9 bases agree with TRBD2. Germline V gene data show CDR1 as MDHEN and CDR2 as SYDVKM. With V trimmed by 5 bases and J by 5 bases, 12 bases remained unmatched. This CDR3 is 16 amino acids long. CDR3 sequence reads: CASSQSGTSFLETQYF. CDR3 in DNA: TGTGCCAGCAGTCAGAGTGGGACTAGCTTTCTGGAGACCCAGTACTTC.

This clone was picked up a small number of times. The V gene is TRBV27, the J gene TRBJ1-1; 9 bases agree with TRBD1. This CDR3 spans 14 amino acids. V was clipped by 5 bases and J by 1 base; unmatched bases: 2. The germline V gene has CDR1 MNHEY and CDR2 SMNVEV (reference sequence). CDR3 nucleotide sequence: TGTGCCAGCAGTCCGGGACAGGGGAACACTGAAGCTTTCTTT. It is translated as CASSPGQGNTEAFF.

The chain joins TRBV7-9 to TRBJ2-7; weak D call: TRBD2 (6 bases). There are 12 residues in the CDR3. Per germline, CDR1 SEHNR and CDR2 FQNEAQ (reference sequence). Trimming took off 2 bases at V and 6 bases at J, with 8 bases between the two ends. The CDR3 region is CASSLSGSEQYF. CDR3 nucleotide sequence: TGTGCCAGCAGCTTAAGCGGGTCCGAGCAGTACTTC.

V is TRBV23-1 and J is TRBJ2-3; 11 nucleotides agree with TRBD1. TRBV23-1 is sorted into the ORF group, with uncertain function. The trim removed 0 bases at V and 4 bases at J, leaving 12 bases unmatched. This CDR3 comprises 19 residues. CDR3 nucleotide sequence: TGCGCCAGCAGTCAATCTATTATCGGCCGGACAGGGGGCGCAGATACGCAGTATTTT. Its protein is CASSQSIIGRTGGADTQYF.

The V call is TRBV10-1, the J call TRBJ2-2; D gene unclear. The germline CDR1 and CDR2 sequences are WNHNN and SYGVQD (reference sequence). The CDR3 runs 13 residues. Deletions cut 5 bases from V and 6 bases from J, with 10 bases between. The CDR3: CASSSPLSGELFF. The CDR3 bases are TGCGCCAGCAGTAGCCCCCTCTCCGGGGAGCTGTTTTTT.

The rearrangement joins TRBV19 to TRBJ1-2; possibly TRBD1 for D (6 bases). Germline V gene data show CDR1 as LNHDA and CDR2 as SQIVND (reference sequence). There are 13 residues in the CDR3. V lost 7 bases to trimming and J lost 5 bases, with 14 bases between them. DNA for the CDR3: TGTGCCAGTACGGGGGGGCAATGGTATGGCTACACCTTC. Protein: CASTGGQWYGYTF.